The 2 T cell receptor beta chains below all came from one sample that was sequenced in a study of cytomegalovirus exposure and HLA in healthy donors. The primer mix had 60 Vbeta and 13 Jbeta primers. The table came from immunoSEQ multiplex PCR; TCRdb's copy has only in-frame clones and leaves some out. This table holds 150,000 to 200,000 clones, more than 80% found once. Source material: PBMCs. These receptors were collected from a man aged 18 to 30 in good health and CMV-seronegative.

Only one count was recorded for this clone. The chain links TRBV11-3 to TRBJ2-7; 15 nucleotides agree with TRBD2. Germline V gives CDR1 SGHNT, CDR2 YENEEA. Germline trimming cut 3 bases from V and 0 bases from J; bases unmatched to any gene: 9. This CDR3 region has 19 residues. CDR3 region: CASSLAPGTSGRSSYEQYF. DNA of the CDR3: TGTGCCAGCAGCTTGGCCCCCGGGACTAGCGGGAGGAGCTCCTACGAGCAGTACTTC.

The chain employs TRBV7-9 and TRBJ1-5, with D possibly matching TRBD1 (6 bases). Germline loops: CDR1 SEHNR, CDR2 FQNEAQ (reference sequence). Deletions cut 5 bases from V and 4 bases from J, with 24 bases between. The CDR3 spans 18 residues. The CDR3 spells CASSRKGVRKDRNQPQHF. As DNA, the CDR3 is TGTGCCAGCAGCCGAAAGGGGGTAAGGAAGGATCGGAATCAGCCCCAGCATTTT.